Listed below are T cell receptor beta chains from one sample, sequenced in a study of control samples from healthy donors and cancer patients. This table comes from immunoSEQ multiplex PCR, and its TCRdb copy is limited to in-frame clones, with some not included. The sample contains hundreds of thousands of clones, 82% of which appear only once. Material: PBMCs. The receptors derive from a woman aged 55-70 years with lung cancer. The CDR3 runs from the conserved cysteine through the conserved F or W. Each record gives: CDR3 protein, CDR3 DNA, J gene, V gene, clone size, D gene. D genes are given only for firm matches. Size values are once, few and many counts, or a class for expanded clones, and some rows have none.

CASRGHSSYNEQFF	TGTGCCAGCAGAGGACATAGCTCCTACAATGAGCAGTTCTTC	TRBJ2-1	TRBV6-5	NA	NA
CASSSPERGAGYEQYF	TGTGCCAGCAGCTCACCCGAGCGGGGGGCCGGGTACGAGCAGTACTTC	TRBJ2-7	TRBV7-8	few	TRBD2
CASSLEDSSREQYF	TGCGCCAGCAGCTTGGAGGACTCCTCTCGCGAGCAGTACTTC	TRBJ2-7	TRBV5-1	NA	NA
CASRPAGDTGELFF	TGTGCAAGTCGCCCCGCCGGGGACACCGGGGAGCTGTTTTTT	TRBJ2-2	TRBV12-2	NA	NA
CSVEWGPDTQYF	TGCAGCGTTGAATGGGGACCAGATACGCAGTATTTT	TRBJ2-3	TRBV29-1	NA	NA
CASSAGQTSGPYEQYF	TGTGCCAGTAGTGCCGGCCAGACTAGCGGACCCTACGAGCAGTACTTC	TRBJ2-7	TRBV19	once	TRBD2
CASSWLMGGSYEQYF	TGTGCCAGCAGCTGGCTTATGGGGGGGTCCTACGAGCAGTACTTC	TRBJ2-7	TRBV13	NA	TRBD2
CASSELPGTANNEQFF	TGTGCCAGTAGCGAATTACCCGGGACGGCAAACAATGAGCAGTTCTTC	TRBJ2-1	TRBV19	NA	NA
CASSPQRGRDEQFF	TGTGCCAGCAGCCCCCAGCGGGGGCGCGATGAGCAGTTCTTC	TRBJ2-1	TRBV7-3	NA	TRBD2
CAWGGSNTIYF	TGTGCCTGGGGGGGCTCTAACACCATATATTTT	TRBJ1-3	TRBV30	NA	NA
CATSDFREQYF	TGTGCCACCAGTGATTTCCGCGAGCAGTACTTC	TRBJ2-7	TRBV24-1	NA	NA
CASSPTGGTDTQYF	TGTGCCAGTAGCCCGACAGGGGGGACCGATACGCAGTATTTT	TRBJ2-3	TRBV19	NA	TRBD1
CASSSSDGYEQYF	TGTGCCAGCAGCTCGTCCGACGGGTACGAGCAGTACTTC	TRBJ2-7	TRBV5-8	NA	NA
CASSTPGHPTDTQYF	TGTGCCAGTAGTACTCCGGGACACCCCACAGATACGCAGTATTTT	TRBJ2-3	TRBV19	NA	NA
CASSLREGQTQYF	TGTGCCAGCAGCTTACGGGAAGGACAGACCCAGTACTTC	TRBJ2-5	TRBV5-4	NA	NA
CASSPIQETQYF	TGTGCCAGCAGCCCTATCCAAGAGACCCAGTACTTC	TRBJ2-5	TRBV11-2	NA	NA
CASRHSPGTSAEQFF	TGTGCCAGCAGGCACTCTCCCGGGACTAGCGCCGAGCAGTTCTTC	TRBJ2-1	TRBV6-5	few	TRBD2
CASSLPPNQPQHF	TGTGCCAGCAGTTTGCCCCCCAATCAGCCCCAGCATTTT	TRBJ1-5	TRBV28	NA	NA
CASSPDQNTEAFF	TGTGCCAGCAGCCCCGACCAGAACACTGAAGCTTTCTTT	TRBJ1-1	TRBV14	NA	NA
CASSTGGTGNTEAFF	TGTGCCAGCAGCACAGGAGGGACCGGGAACACTGAAGCTTTCTTT	TRBJ1-1	TRBV9	NA	NA
CASSPKSAANYGYTF	TGTGCCAGCAGCCCCAAATCAGCCGCTAACTATGGCTACACCTTC	TRBJ1-2	TRBV3-1/TRBV3-2	NA	NA
CASSLAVNSYNEQFF	TGCGCCAGCAGCTTAGCGGTGAACTCCTACAATGAGCAGTTCTTC	TRBJ2-1	TRBV5-1	NA	NA
CASSLTDRIFYEQYF	TGTGCCAGCAGCCTTACCGACAGGATCTTCTACGAGCAGTACTTC	TRBJ2-7	TRBV6-5	NA	NA
CASSLGTGNGEQFF	TGCGCCAGCAGCTTGGGCACAGGGAACGGTGAGCAGTTCTTC	TRBJ2-1	TRBV5-1	NA	NA
CATSPQNKGKYNEQFF	TGTGCCACCTCCCCCCAAAATAAAGGAAAATACAATGAGCAGTTCTTC	TRBJ2-1	TRBV10-3	NA	NA
CASSSTKLAGDDNEQFF	TGTGCCAGCAGCTCTACGAAACTAGCGGGAGATGACAATGAGCAGTTCTTC	TRBJ2-1	TRBV7-9	NA	TRBD2
CASSSLGGYSNQPQHF	TGTGCCAGCAGTTCCTTAGGGGGTTATAGCAATCAGCCCCAGCATTTT	TRBJ1-5	TRBV27	NA	NA
CAISEVAGITEAFF	TGTGCCATCAGTGAAGTGGCAGGGATCACTGAAGCTTTCTTT	TRBJ1-1	TRBV10-3	NA	NA
CASSPGTSGSYEQYF	TGTGCCAGCAGCCCAGGGACTAGCGGGAGTTACGAGCAGTACTTC	TRBJ2-7	TRBV7-8	NA	TRBD2
CASSLPRPVPAGNQPQHF	TGTGCCAGCAGCCTACCGCGACCAGTGCCCGCGGGCAATCAGCCCCAGCATTTT	TRBJ1-5	TRBV11-2	once	NA
CASSPSWREGLRDEQFF	TGTGCCAGCAGTCCCTCTTGGCGGGAGGGCCTTCGAGATGAGCAGTTCTTC	TRBJ2-1	TRBV2	NA	TRBD2
CASSPPWGGVDTGELFF	TGTGCCAGCAGCCCCCCCTGGGGCGGGGTCGACACCGGGGAGCTGTTTTTT	TRBJ2-2	TRBV3-1/TRBV3-2	NA	NA
CASSELAGANEKLFF	TGTGCCAGCAGTGAACTGGCGGGTGCTAATGAAAAACTGTTTTTT	TRBJ1-4	TRBV2	few	NA
CASSEQGVKNNQPQHF	TGTGCCAGCAGTGAACAGGGGGTGAAGAACAATCAGCCCCAGCATTTT	TRBJ1-5	TRBV2	NA	TRBD1
CSVRGSNFYNEQFF	TGCAGCGTCCGAGGGTCTAACTTTTACAATGAGCAGTTCTTC	TRBJ2-1	TRBV29-1	NA	NA
CASSPRAGEPYGYTF	TGTGCCAGCAGCCCCAGGGCTGGGGAACCCTATGGCTACACCTTC	TRBJ1-2	TRBV7-3	NA	NA
CASSPSTGWYGYTF	TGTGCCAGTAGTCCATCAACAGGGTGGTATGGCTACACCTTC	TRBJ1-2	TRBV19	NA	NA
CASSQTGGSGNTIYF	TGTGCCAGCAGCCAAACAGGGGGCTCTGGAAACACCATATATTTT	TRBJ1-3	TRBV3-1/TRBV3-2	NA	TRBD1
CASSLTGLSGANVLTF	TGTGCCAGCAGCCTAACGGGGCTCTCTGGGGCCAACGTCCTGACTTTC	TRBJ2-6	TRBV13	NA	NA
CASSYAPGSPSGGYTF	TGTGCCAGCAGTTACGCACCTGGCAGCCCAAGCGGAGGCTACACCTTC	TRBJ1-2	TRBV6-5	NA	NA
CASSPGTGLCNEQFF	TGTGCCAGCAGCCCCGGGACAGGGTTATGCAATGAGCAGTTCTTC	TRBJ2-1	TRBV7-4	NA	TRBD1
CATSDRKSDYRDRYVNEQFF	TGTGCCACCAGTGACCGGAAAAGTGACTATCGAGACAGGTATGTAAATGAGCAGTTCTTC	TRBJ2-1	TRBV24-1	few	NA
CASSLEAARAEAFF	TGTGCCAGCAGCTTAGAAGCGGCGAGGGCTGAAGCTTTCTTT	TRBJ1-1	TRBV7-9	NA	NA
CASSPPSGSSGANVLTF	TGTGCCAGCTCACCTCCTAGCGGGAGCTCTGGGGCCAACGTCCTGACTTTC	TRBJ2-6	TRBV18	NA	TRBD2
CASSALQEVDEQFF	TGTGCCAGCAGCGCACTACAAGAAGTGGATGAGCAGTTCTTC	TRBJ2-1	TRBV9	NA	NA